The clone carrying this TCR beta chain was observed many times. Its antigen is unidentified. The TCR cDNA carried a universal primer site and UMIs from 5'RACE template switching. TCRdb reprocessed the 5' RACE reads via MiXCR and lists one record per CDR3 protein. Of about 340,000 distinct CDR3 sequences in the sample, approximately 12% are singletons; the top ten hold roughly 3.1%. This entry comes from a study of T cells after yellow fever vaccination. Study-wide findings and caveats: Reappearance after the booster was observed for most primary-vaccination clones (roughly 97% CD4, roughly 90% CD8). It was the secondary response that reached its peak faster, day 5 versus 15, but it was weaker.

This CDR3 is 14 amino acids long. In germline, CDR1 is KGHDR, CDR2 SFDVKD. V was pared by 2 bases and J by 4 bases, with 10 bases between. The source material was CD4+ T cells sorted from PBMCs, sampled 15 days after the yellow fever booster vaccination. The receptor's source is a man aged 18 to 29 who received the YFV17D yellow fever vaccine. The chain carries TRBV24-1 and TRBJ1-2, with a tentative D call TRBD1 (6 bases). CDR3 amino acids: CATSDYRTAYGYTF. DNA of the CDR3: TGTGCCACCAGTGATTACCGGACAGCCTATGGCTACACCTTC.